The T cell receptor beta chain described here comes from a study of CD8+CD57+ T cells in acquired aplastic anemia. The wider study: Healthy donors averaged approximately 10 million reads for CD4+ cells.

Worth noting for this clonotype: Being one base from a much bigger clone, this may be a read error.

The CDR3 has 15 residues. Trimming removed 6 bases from V and 7 bases from J, with 20 bases in between. Germline values: CDR1 SNHLY, CDR2 FYNNEI. Profiles of TCR beta VDJ and CDR3 were generated from a genomic DNA template. TCRdb independently ran MiXCR on the reads; one entry per CDR3 protein. The data show 80,000 or so distinct CDR3 sequences, under 50% seen once. The sample taken for sequencing was sorted CD4+, CD8+, or CD8+CD57+ T cells (not recorded which) from PBMCs. This TCR derives from a human donor in good health, serving as a control. This chain uses TRBV2 with TRBJ2-3; tentatively, D is TRBD2 (8 bases). The CDR3 is CASSLGAGGQNTQYF. Written as DNA, the CDR3 is TGTGCCAGCAGCTTAGGGGCGGGGGGACAGAATACGCAGTATTTT.